The source of this T cell receptor beta chain is a study of cytomegalovirus exposure and HLA in healthy donors. Overall study findings and caveats: The classifier reportedly diagnosed cytomegalovirus status with high specificity and sensitivity.

The PCR was carried out with 60 Vbeta primers and 13 Jbeta primers. Profiled with immunoSEQ multiplex PCR; TCRdb holds only in-frame clones, not every one. Here the sample table reports 130,000 or so clones. The germline V gene encodes CDR1 SGHTA and CDR2 FQGNSA. CDR3 length equals 17 residues. J gave up 0 bases and V 4 bases, and 8 bases lay outside the gene matches. Concerning this clone: What it binds is unknown.

This chain links TRBV7-2 with TRBJ1-4; TRBD1 matches 7 bases. Sequences were obtained from PBMCs. This sequence was found in a woman aged 40 to 55 in good health and CMV-seronegative. CDR3 loop: CASSSNRGSATNEKLFF. In nucleotides, the CDR3 is TGTGCCAGCAGCTCGAACAGGGGAAGTGCAACTAATGAAAAACTGTTTTTT. Filled out from reference TRBV7-2 and TRBJ1-4, the complete variable domain reads GAGVSQSPSNKVTEKGKDVELRCDPISGHTALYWYRQSLGQGLEFLIYFQGNSAPDKSGLPSDRFSAERTGGSVSTLTIQRTQQEDSAVYLCASSSNRGSATNEKLFFGSGTQLSVL.